These 2 T cell receptor beta chains originate from one sample sequenced in a study of cytomegalovirus exposure and HLA in healthy donors (TCRdb year 2017). Libraries came from the immunoSEQ multiplex PCR assay. For the multiplex PCR, a mixture combining 60 forward primers for TCR Vbeta segments and 13 reverse primers for TCR Jbeta segments was used. TCRdb re-hosts the immuneACCESS table, in-frame sequences only. Its copies lack some clones; in the studies checked, an unresolved V gene accounts for under half of them, and the cause for the rest is not known. This sample has fewer than 150,000 clones in its table, and just under 85% of those were observed once. Together, the top ten hold around 4.1% of the sample. The specimen sequenced was PBMCs. The receptors come from a man aged 35 to 55 in good health and CMV-seropositive.

The chain has TRBV5-5 and TRBJ1-2, with D possibly matching TRBD1 (6 bases). Germline values: CDR1 SGHKS, CDR2 YYEKEE (reference sequence). Trimming removed 4 bases at V and 8 bases at J, with 15 bases between. This CDR3 has 13 residues. This CDR3 reads CASSVQGAEGYTF. The CDR3 nucleotides are TGTGCCAGCAGCGTACAGGGTGCGGAGGGCTACACCTTC. The entire variable domain, with the rest obtained from reference TRBV5-5 and TRBJ1-2, is as follows: DAGVTQSPTHLIKTRGQQVTLRCSPISGHKSVSWYQQVLGQGPQFIFQYYEKEERGRGNFPDRFSARQFPNYSSELNVNALLLGDSALYLCASSVQGAEGYTFGSGTRLTVV.

This CDR3 reads CASSQGESSYEQYF. CDR3 nucleotides: TGCGCCAGCAGCCAAGGGGAGAGCAGCTACGAGCAGTACTTC. V gene TRBV4-1 combines with J gene TRBJ2-7; maybe TRBD2 (5 bases). Trimming shortened V by 1 base and J by 3 bases, and 10 bases separated the two germline ends. Germline V CDR1 and CDR2: MGHRA, YSYEKL. This CDR3 is built from 14 residues.